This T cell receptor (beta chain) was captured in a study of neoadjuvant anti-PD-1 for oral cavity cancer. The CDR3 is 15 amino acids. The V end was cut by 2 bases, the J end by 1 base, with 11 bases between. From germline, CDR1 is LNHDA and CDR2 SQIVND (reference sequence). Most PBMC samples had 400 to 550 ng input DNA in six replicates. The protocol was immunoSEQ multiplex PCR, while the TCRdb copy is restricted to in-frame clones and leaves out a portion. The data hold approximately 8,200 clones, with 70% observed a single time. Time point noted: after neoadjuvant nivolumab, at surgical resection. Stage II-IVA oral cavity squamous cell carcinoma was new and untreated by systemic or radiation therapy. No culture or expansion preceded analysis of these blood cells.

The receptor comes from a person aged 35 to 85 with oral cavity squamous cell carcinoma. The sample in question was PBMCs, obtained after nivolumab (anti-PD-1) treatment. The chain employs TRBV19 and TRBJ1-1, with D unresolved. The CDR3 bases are TGTGCCAGTAGTATAAAAGGGCAGCAGAACACTGAAGCTTTCTTT. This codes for CASSIKGQQNTEAFF. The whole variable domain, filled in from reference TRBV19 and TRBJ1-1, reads DGGITQSPKYLFRKEGQNVTLSCEQNLNHDAMYWYRQDPGQGLRLIYYSQIVNDFQKGDIAEGYSVSREKKESFPLTVTSAQKNPTAFYLCASSIKGQQNTEAFFGQGTRLTVV.